These T cell receptor beta chains were read from a single sample in a study of OX40 agonist ivuxolimab in advanced cancers. Here immunoSEQ multiplex PCR was the method, and the copy in TCRdb shows in-frame clones only, minus some. Of around 80,000 clones in the sample, more than 80% were seen once. Sequenced here: CD4+ or CD8+ T cells sorted from blood, sampled in a trial of the OX40 agonist ivuxolimab. The receptors were gathered from an adult with an advanced solid tumor such as melanoma, head and neck, liver or kidney cancer. The CDR3 runs from the conserved cysteine through the conserved F or W. A D gene is named only where the DNA matches it firmly. The listing skips clone size in some rows; elsewhere it reads once, few, many or a size class.

TRBV12-5	TRBJ2-7	-	-	TGTGCTAGTGGCCGGGACGCCCGCTACGAGCAGTACTTC	CASGRDARYEQYF
TRBV18	TRBJ1-5	-	-	TGTGCCAGCTCCCACTCGAAGGGGCCAGATTATAGCAATCAGCCCCAGCATTTT	CASSHSKGPDYSNQPQHF
TRBV28	TRBJ1-2	-	-	TGTGCCAGCAGTTTGGGCAGGGAACTACTCTATGGCTACACCTTC	CASSLGRELLYGYTF
TRBV28	TRBJ2-7	-	-	TGTGCCAGCAGTTTACAGGCAGGCCTTTCCTCCTACGAGCAGTACTTC	CASSLQAGLSSYEQYF
TRBV6-5	TRBJ2-3	-	-	TGTGCCAGCAGTTACCGGGACCGCACAGATACGCAGTATTTT	CASSYRDRTDTQYF
TRBV6-4	TRBJ2-6	-	TRBD1	TGTGCCAGCAGCCCCGGGGACAGAGGGACATTTGTGGCCAACGTCCTGACTTTC	CASSPGDRGTFVANVLTF
TRBV30	TRBJ1-5	once	-	TGTGCCTGGAGTGGGGGGGGAATGGACAATCAGCCCCAGCATTTT	CAWSGGGMDNQPQHF
TRBV19	TRBJ2-3	-	TRBD1	TGTGCCAGTGGACAGGCCACAGATACGCAGTATTTT	CASGQATDTQYF
TRBV2	TRBJ1-4	-	TRBD1	TGTGCCAGCAGTGCCCAACCGACAGGGACTAATGAAAAACTGTTTTTT	CASSAQPTGTNEKLFF
TRBV5-1	TRBJ1-5	-	-	TGCGCCAGCAGCCCGATCGACAGTTACCATCAGCCCCAGCATTTT	CASSPIDSYHQPQHF
TRBV19	TRBJ2-1	once	-	TGTGCCAGTAGTGTCTCGGGACCAAAGTTCTTC	CASSVSGPKFF
TRBV11-3	TRBJ2-5	-	-	TGTGCCAGCAGCTCATCCTACATGGAGACCCAGTACTTC	CASSSSYMETQYF
TRBV7-2	TRBJ2-2	-	-	TGTGCCAGCAGCTTAGGAGTCGGAGCGGTCGGGGAGCTGTTTTTT	CASSLGVGAVGELFF
TRBV28	TRBJ1-1	-	-	TGTGCCAGCAGACCTCCAGGTGGGCAACTTGCTGAAGCTTTCTTT	CASRPPGGQLAEAFF
TRBV6-1	TRBJ2-5	-	TRBD2	TGTGCCAGCAGTGAAGGCCAACTAGCGGGACAGACCCAGTACTTC	CASSEGQLAGQTQYF
TRBV11-2	TRBJ2-1	-	-	TGTGCCAGCAGCCGGCCCGCGGGCTCCTACAATGAGCAGTTCTTC	CASSRPAGSYNEQFF
TRBV5-1	TRBJ1-6	-	-	TGCGCCAGCAGCCCCGTGGCAATAGAAGGCTCACCCCTCCACTTT	CASSPVAIEGSPLHF
TRBV19	TRBJ2-1	-	TRBD1	TGTGCCAGTAGTAGCGGACAGGGTAGCTCCTACAATGAGCAGTTCTTC	CASSSGQGSSYNEQFF
TRBV6-6	TRBJ1-1	-	-	TGTGCCAGCTGGGCGGGGCTTAGGTACACTGAAGCTTTCTTT	CASWAGLRYTEAFF
TRBV7-7	TRBJ2-5	-	-	TGTGCCAGCGGGTTTGTGGGGGGCCGCGGCGAGACCCAGTACTTC	CASGFVGGRGETQYF
TRBV7-3	TRBJ2-4	-	-	TGTGCCAGCAGCTTGTCTTCGATGGAGGGGGACATTCAGTACTTC	CASSLSSMEGDIQYF
TRBV18	TRBJ2-5	-	-	TGTGCCAGCTCACCACAGGGAGCAGAGACCCAGTACTTC	CASSPQGAETQYF
TRBV6-4	TRBJ2-3	-	-	TGTGCCAGCAGTGACTCGTTCGGACGGTTGACGAATACGCAGTATTTT	CASSDSFGRLTNTQYF
TRBV19	TRBJ2-1	once	-	TGTGCCAGTAGTCGCGTCACTTTTCGGGACTACAATGAGCAGTTCTTC	CASSRVTFRDYNEQFF
TRBV5-4	TRBJ2-3	-	-	TGTGCCAGCAGCCTGGGGGGCGAGTCCAGGGATACGCAGTATTTT	CASSLGGESRDTQYF
TRBV18	TRBJ1-6	-	TRBD1	TGTGCCAGCTCGCCTGGGACAGGGTATTCACCCCTCCACTTT	CASSPGTGYSPLHF
TRBV2	TRBJ2-2	-	-	TGTGCCAGCAGTGGACAGTCTTTAAACACCGGGGAGCTGTTTTTT	CASSGQSLNTGELFF
TRBV18	TRBJ2-2	-	TRBD1	TGTGCCAGCTCGTGGGGACAGGGAGACACCGGGGAGCTGTTTTTT	CASSWGQGDTGELFF
TRBV21-1	TRBJ1-6	-	-	TGTGCCAGCAGCAAACGGCGGCAGGGAGTTACCTCACCCCTCCACTTT	CASSKRRQGVTSPLHF